A single sample is the source of the 17 T cell receptor beta chains below, sequenced in a study of monozygotic twins with inflammatory bowel disease. TCRdb reprocessed the 5' RACE reads, with one entry per CDR3 protein and no DNA. Recorded for this sample: 400,000 or so distinct CDR3 sequences. Specimen: blood. Source of these receptors: a human donor with ulcerative colitis or Crohn's disease, or a healthy co-twin of an affected twin (not recorded which).

The CDR3: CASSWTRGPLREQYF. V is TRBV7-2 and J is TRBJ2-7; TCRdb's D gene call, TRBD1, goes unchecked for lack of DNA. The CDR3 has 15 residues. Germline V lookup: CDR1 SGHTA, CDR2 FQGNSA.

The V call is TRBV19, the J call TRBJ2-1. Germline V gives CDR1 LNHDA, CDR2 SQIVND (reference sequence). This CDR3 spans 15 amino acids. CDR3 residues: CASSRAGDPYNEQFF.

The chain links TRBV5-4 to TRBJ1-1. This CDR3 region has 14 residues. Germline CDR1 SGHNT, CDR2 YYREEE (reference sequence). The CDR3 loop reads CASSTYDRNTEAFF.

The CDR3 loop is CASSLPGSGNTIYF. V usage is TRBV5-4 and J usage is TRBJ1-3. From germline, CDR1 is SGHNT and CDR2 YYREEE (reference sequence). The CDR3 loop spans 14 amino acids.

The V and J genes are TRBV6-1 and TRBJ2-3; TCRdb lists TRBD1, though no DNA is available to test this call. Germline V CDR1 and CDR2: MNHNS, SASEGT. The CDR3 is 16 residues long. CDR3 sequence reads: CASSRGGPPDTDTQYF.

V gene TRBV12-5 combines with J gene TRBJ2-3; there is no DNA to check the TCRdb D call of TRBD1. The V gene's germline CDR1 is LGHNT and CDR2 FRNRAP. The CDR3 loop spans 18 amino acids. Here the CDR3 reads CASGLVLSDRGKADTQYF.

The rearrangement joins TRBV18 to TRBJ2-6. This CDR3 is 17 amino acids long. Germline CDR1 KGHSH, CDR2 LQKENI. The CDR3 sequence is CASSPNRGSSGANVLTF.

The chain couples TRBV27 to TRBJ1-5; the D call from TCRdb, TRBD1, cannot be confirmed without DNA. The CDR3 is 17 residues long. Germline assignment: CDR1 MNHEY and CDR2 SMNVEV (reference sequence). CDR3 in amino acids: CASSMQPPTGGNQPQHF.

The genes are TRBV6-1 and TRBJ1-1. Looked up from germline, CDR1 is MNHNS and CDR2 is SASEGT. The CDR3 covers 14 residues. The CDR3 loop is CASSQGLLNTEAFF.

The chain has TRBV19 and TRBJ2-3; no DNA is available, so the TRBD2 call from TCRdb remains unchecked. CDR1 and CDR2 (germline): LNHDA, SQIVND (reference sequence). The CDR3 totals 15 residues. The CDR3 loop reads CASTPQRGYGDTQYF.

J is TRBJ1-3 and V is TRBV28; TCRdb picks TRBD1, but there is no DNA to check that call. This CDR3 is 13 amino acids long. Germline-derived CDR1 and CDR2 are MDHEN and SYDVKM. The CDR3 loop is CASTSGNSVGIYF.

The rearrangement links TRBV30 to TRBJ2-1; the TCRdb D gene call, TRBD2, has no DNA to confirm it. Germline CDR1 and CDR2: GTSNPN and SVGIG (reference sequence). CDR3 length equals 16 residues. Here the CDR3 reads CAWSASNWGAYNEQFF.

J is TRBJ2-3 and V is TRBV30. The CDR3 sequence is 13 residues long. The germline V gene has CDR1 GTSNPN and CDR2 SVGIG (reference sequence). CDR3: CAWSVMGTDTQYF.

V is TRBV3-1 and J is TRBJ1-5. This CDR3 spans 14 amino acids. CDR1 and CDR2 (germline): LGHDT, YNNKEL (reference sequence). CDR3 residues: CASSQAYSNQPQHF.

The rearrangement uses TRBV20-1 and TRBJ2-3; TCRdb returns TRBD2, unconfirmable since there is no DNA. CDR1 and CDR2 (germline): DFQATT, SNEGSKA (reference sequence). This CDR3 has 15 amino acids. CDR3 sequence: CSARDTSSVPDTQYF.

This chain links TRBV5-6 with TRBJ2-7. CDR1 is SGHDT, CDR2 YYEEEE, per germline. The CDR3 is 13 residues long. The chain's CDR3 is CASSLEQLYEQYF.

CDR3: CSVEIGPTNEKLFF. J is TRBJ1-4 and V is TRBV29-1. Germline V gene sequence: CDR1 SQVTM, CDR2 ANQGSEA. There are 14 residues in the CDR3.